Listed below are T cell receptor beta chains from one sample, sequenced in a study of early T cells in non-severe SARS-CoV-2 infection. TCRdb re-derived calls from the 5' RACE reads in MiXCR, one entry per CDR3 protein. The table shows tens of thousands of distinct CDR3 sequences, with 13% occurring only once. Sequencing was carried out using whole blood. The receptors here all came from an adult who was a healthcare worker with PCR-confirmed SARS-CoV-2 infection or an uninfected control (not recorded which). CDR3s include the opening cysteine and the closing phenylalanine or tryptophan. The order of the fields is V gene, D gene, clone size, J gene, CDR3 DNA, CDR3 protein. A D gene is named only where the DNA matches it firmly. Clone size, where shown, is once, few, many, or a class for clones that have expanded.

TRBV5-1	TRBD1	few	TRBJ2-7	TGCGCCAGCAGCCGGACAGGGGGATGGTACGAGCAGTACTTC	CASSRTGGWYEQYF
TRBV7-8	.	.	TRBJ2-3	TGTGCCAGCAGCCCGAACGAGGGAGGCCCCACAGATACGCAGTATTTT	CASSPNEGGPTDTQYF
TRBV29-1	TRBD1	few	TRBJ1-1	TGCAGCGAACTACCCCGGGACAGGGGGCTCAGAAACACTGAAGCTTTCTTT	CSELPRDRGLRNTEAFF
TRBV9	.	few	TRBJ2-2	TGTGCCAGCAGCGTAGAGGGGACCACGCTGTTTTTT	CASSVEGTTLFF
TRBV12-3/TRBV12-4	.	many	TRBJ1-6	TGTGCCAGCACCCCTCGGGGAAGCAGTTCACATTCACCCCTCCACTTT	CASTPRGSSSHSPLHF
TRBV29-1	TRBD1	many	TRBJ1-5	TGCAGCGTTGGGACAGGGGGCGCGAATCAGCCCCAGCATTTT	CSVGTGGANQPQHF
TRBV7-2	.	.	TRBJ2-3	TGTGCCAGCAGCCCCACTACGGGGACCACAGATACGCAGTATTTT	CASSPTTGTTDTQYF
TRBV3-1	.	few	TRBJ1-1	TGTGCCAGCAGCCTCACCTCGGCTGAAGCTTTCTTT	CASSLTSAEAFF
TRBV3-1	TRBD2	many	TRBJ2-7	TGTGCCAGCAGCCAAGGACTAGCGGGCATCCACGAGCAGTACTTC	CASSQGLAGIHEQYF
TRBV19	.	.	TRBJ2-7	TGTGCCAGTAGTGATTCAGGGGAGCTATACGAGCAGTACTTC	CASSDSGELYEQYF
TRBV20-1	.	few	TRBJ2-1	TGCAGTGCTAGTTCTAGCGCTTCGAGCTCCTACAATGAGCAGTTCTTC	CSASSSASSSYNEQFF
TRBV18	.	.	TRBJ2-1	TGTGCCAGCTCGCCCGGAGCGGATGAGCAGTTCTTC	CASSPGADEQFF
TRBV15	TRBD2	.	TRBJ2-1	TGTGCCACCAGCAGAGATGGTTTGGCGGGAGTTGAGCAGTTCTTC	CATSRDGLAGVEQFF
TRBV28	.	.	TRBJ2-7	TGTGCCAGCAGAGATCGGGCCGAGCAGTACTTC	CASRDRAEQYF
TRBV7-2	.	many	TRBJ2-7	TGTGCCAGCAGCTTGGGGCGCGGGATGAGCTCCTACGAGCAGTACTTC	CASSLGRGMSSYEQYF
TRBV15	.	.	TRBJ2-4	TGTGCCACCAGCAGAGTTGGCGAGGACGTTCAGTACTTC	CATSRVGEDVQYF